One sample yielded the 3 T cell receptor beta chains listed below, sequenced in a study of blood T cells in healthy people across ages. Then a second PCR, running about 6 to 12 cycles, was carried out with a sample-barcoded 5' primer and a J-beta primer mix. TCRdb passed the 5' RACE reads through MiXCR, listing each CDR3 protein once. Of 1.5 million or so distinct CDR3 sequences listed, 42% are singletons. Sequenced sample: blood. These receptors came from a woman younger than 30 in good health.

The V and J genes are TRBV29-1 and TRBJ2-3; TRBD2 is a possible D gene (6 bases). With 7 bases removed from V and 2 bases from J, the gap between germline ends came to 25 bases. The CDR3 covers 17 residues. The germline V gene has CDR1 SQVTM and CDR2 ANQGSEA. The CDR3 protein is CSAQKSPLALPTDTQYF. CDR3 in DNA: TGCAGCGCCCAAAAGTCCCCCCTAGCGCTCCCCACAGATACGCAGTATTTT.

The genes are TRBV7-9 and TRBJ2-5, with 10 bases aligning to TRBD2. The V gene's germline CDR1 is SEHNR and CDR2 FQNEAQ (reference sequence). The CDR3 contains 18 residues. V lost 7 bases to trimming and J lost 0 bases; unmatched junction nucleotides: 14. The CDR3, as DNA: TGTGCCAGCACCCAATCCGGGACTAGCGTGAATAACCAAGAGACCCAGTACTTC. Its protein is CASTQSGTSVNNQETQYF.

The chain has TRBV20-1 and TRBJ1-2; D is uncertain. Germline V CDR1 and CDR2: DFQATT, SNEGSKA (reference sequence). V lost 3 bases, J lost 1 base, and 6 bases lay in between. The CDR3 has 12 amino acids. Here the CDR3 reads CSARIINYGYTF. In DNA, the CDR3 is TGCAGTGCTAGGATCATTAACTATGGCTACACCTTC.